The T cell receptor beta chain under discussion was sequenced for a study of blood T cell repertoires in COVID-19 (dated by TCRdb to the early 2020s). Broadly, across the study: The collaborator samples originated in the United States, Italy and Spain and spanned the acute and convalescent phases of COVID-19. Nearly every sample came with metadata listing a de-identified subject ID, COVID-19 status, age in years and sex. A freely available public database, intended as a resource for researchers studying the immune response to SARS-CoV-2, is where the repertoires were released. Deeply sampled blood TCRbeta repertoires from subjects exposed to, actively infected with, or recovered from COVID-19 were included in the dataset. Where HLA class I and class II types were available, the types were taken from metadata supplied by the sample provider, not from assay-based typing. Samples came from the ongoing ImmuneRACE study (first 160 participants) plus 1,254 subjects from 6 global collaborators. The prospective study material was composed of cDNA or gDNA derived from T cells, B-cell-depleted T cells, or PBMCs. General conclusions and limits of the study: How much clinical and demographic metadata was included differed by source and by participant, and the metadata was provided uncurated.

The germline V gene gives CDR1 as SQVTM and CDR2 as ANQGSEA. Its CDR3 holds 15 amino acids, cysteine through phenylalanine. Left in the record is the CDR3 DNA by itself, 45 bases read in frame from the first base. V and J are truncated by 8 bases and 3 bases respectively, leaving an intervening sequence of 23 bases. To note about this clone: The clone's antigen remains unknown. No much larger clone exists at a distance of one base, and base qualities are not known.

The immunoSEQ Assay, a bias-controlled multiplex PCR, was used to amplify TCRbeta CDR3 regions from genomic DNA. The source study handled its data this way. Nucleated cell counts per sample were estimated from amplification of reference gene primers within the assay. To quantify the absolute abundance of each unique TCRbeta CDR3 rearrangement, sequence reads were collapsed and filtered. For each sample, productive Simpson clonality was calculated by taking the square root of Simpson's diversity index across productive rearrangements. In its TCRdb copy, this immuneACCESS table keeps in-frame sequences only and misses some clones. Where compared with another copy, unresolved V genes explain less than half of these, and the others have no known cause. V and J calls and clone size come straight from that table; D and trimming were deduced from the DNA. The table for this sample lists a few hundred thousand clones; 85% to 90% of them were counted only once. Of the sample, 6.3% falls within the top ten clones.

At one collaborating source in Seattle, patients were enrolled during active infection and were followed longitudinally through the course of disease. Whole blood was collected in K2EDTA tubes by collaborating institutions according to the institutions' own protocols. For TCRbeta analysis, collaborators shipped samples as frozen whole blood, isolated PBMCs, or DNA extracted from either of those sample types. This TCR derives from a woman between 50 and 59 years old with COVID-19, enrolled during active disease. The chain is encoded by TRBV29-1 joined to TRBJ2-7; tentative D gene TRBD1, with 7 bases matching. Sequencing was carried out using peripheral blood. The CDR3 is CSLKLEGALLYEQYF. The DNA sequence reads TGCAGCCTCAAGTTGGAGGGGGCCTTACTCTACGAGCAGTACTTC.